This record looks at one TCR beta chain sequence and its context. Its binding antigen is unknown. Nothing much larger sits one base from this clone, and base qualities are not available. Participants in the prospective study were enrolled through a virtual design, were aged roughly 18 to 100 years, and lived in fewer than 30 United States geographic areas. In the prospective study, cohorts were assigned on the basis of participant-reported clinical history obtained from a screening survey and a study questionnaire. Mobile phlebotomists in the prospective study collected whole blood, serum and a nasopharyngeal or oropharyngeal swab from every participant. Additional blood draws and questionnaires over an approximately two-month period could optionally be provided by prospective study participants. Before DNA extraction, prospective study blood samples were shipped either frozen or at room temperature.

These data are taken from a study of blood T cell repertoires in COVID-19 (dated by TCRdb to about 2020). For the wider study: The collaborator samples originated in the United States, Italy and Spain and spanned the acute and convalescent phases of COVID-19. The dataset comprised deeply sampled blood TCRbeta repertoires from subjects exposed to, actively infected with, or recovered from COVID-19. Nearly every sample came with metadata listing a de-identified subject ID, COVID-19 status, age in years and sex. The repertoires were released in a freely available public database intended as a resource for research on the immune response to SARS-CoV-2. The prospective study material was composed of cDNA or gDNA derived from T cells, B-cell-depleted T cells, or PBMCs. Samples were obtained from the ongoing ImmuneRACE study (first 160 participants) and from 1,254 subjects provided by 6 global collaborators. Where HLA class I and class II types were available, the types were taken from metadata supplied by the sample provider, not from assay-based typing.

Results and caveats for the whole study, not just this receptor: The amount of clinical and demographic metadata varied by source and participant and was provided uncurated.

The germline V gene encodes CDR1 SNHLY and CDR2 FYNNEI. Ends trimmed: V by 7 bases, J by 1 base; bases unmatched to a gene: 9. Reading from cysteine to phenylalanine, the CDR3 counts 15 amino acids. The DNA shown is the 45-base CDR3, in frame from base 1. TCRbeta CDR3 regions were amplified from genomic DNA by means of the immunoSEQ Assay, a bias-controlled multiplex PCR. Under the source paper's analysis protocol: Within the assay, amplification of reference gene primers was used to estimate how many nucleated cells each sample contained. Sequence reads were collapsed and filtered to measure the absolute abundance of every unique TCRbeta CDR3 rearrangement. For each sample, productive Simpson clonality was calculated as the square root of Simpson's diversity index over productive rearrangements. The immuneACCESS repertoire file appears here via TCRdb, limited to in-frame rearrangements. These files lack a portion of the clones; in checked studies, under half of the deficit traces to unresolved V genes, and the cause of the others is not known. V, J and clone size derive from that table, while D and trimming were established from the DNA sequence. The sample has around 140,000 clones on record, 84% of them singletons. 3% to 4% of the sample comes from the top ten.

This TCR derives from a woman aged 45-65 years with acute COVID-19. The sequenced sample consisted of PBMCs or T cells enriched from blood (not recorded which). This receptor chain uses TRBV2 and TRBJ1-1; TRBD1 lines up with 7 middle nucleotides. The CDR3 has the sequence CASTQEGQKNTEAFF. The nucleotides read TGTGCCAGCACCCAAGAGGGACAGAAGAACACTGAAGCTTTCTTT.